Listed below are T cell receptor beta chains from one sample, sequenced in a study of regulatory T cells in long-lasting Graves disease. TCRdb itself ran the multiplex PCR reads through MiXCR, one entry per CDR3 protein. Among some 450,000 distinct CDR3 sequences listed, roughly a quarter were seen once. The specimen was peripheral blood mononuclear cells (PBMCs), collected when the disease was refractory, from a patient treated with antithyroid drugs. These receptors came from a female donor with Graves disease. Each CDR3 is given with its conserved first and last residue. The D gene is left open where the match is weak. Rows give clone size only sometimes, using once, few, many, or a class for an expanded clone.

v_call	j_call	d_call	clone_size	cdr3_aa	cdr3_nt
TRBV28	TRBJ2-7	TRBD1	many	CASRGDRERFEQYF	TGTGCCAGCAGGGGGGACAGGGAACGGTTCGAGCAGTACTTC
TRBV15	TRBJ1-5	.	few	CATSREPYSNQPQHF	TGTGCCACCAGCAGAGAACCTTATAGCAATCAGCCCCAGCATTTT
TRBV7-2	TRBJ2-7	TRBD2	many	CASSLSAGGWYEQYF	TGTGCCAGCAGCTTGTCAGCGGGAGGATGGTACGAGCAGTACTTC
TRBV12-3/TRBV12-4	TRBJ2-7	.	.	CASSRAGTSYGQYF	TGTGCCAGCAGCCGTGCCGGGACCAGCTACGGGCAGTACTTC
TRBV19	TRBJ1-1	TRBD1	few	CASSIMGQVNTEAFF	TGTGCCAGTAGTATCATGGGACAGGTGAACACTGAAGCTTTCTTT
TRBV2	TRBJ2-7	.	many	CASRRRIRDLGGEQYF	TGTGCCAGCCGACGCCGGATCCGGGACTTGGGGGGAGAGCAGTACTTC
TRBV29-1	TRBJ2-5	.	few	CSVAIGGETQYF	TGCAGCGTTGCAATAGGGGGGGAGACCCAGTACTTC
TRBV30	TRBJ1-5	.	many	CAWTSGANSNQPQHF	TGTGCCTGGACGTCTGGGGCTAATAGCAATCAGCCCCAGCATTTT
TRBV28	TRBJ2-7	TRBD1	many	CASSSIGQGAYEQYF	TGTGCCAGCAGCTCAATCGGACAGGGGGCCTACGAGCAGTACTTC
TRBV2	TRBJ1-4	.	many	CASRDDREKLFF	TGTGCCAGCAGAGACGACAGGGAAAAACTGTTTTTT
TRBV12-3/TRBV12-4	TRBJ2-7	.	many	CASRVGRREQYF	TGTGCCAGCAGGGTGGGACGCCGGGAGCAGTACTTC
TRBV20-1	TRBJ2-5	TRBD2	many	CSASGTSGSQETQYF	TGCAGTGCTAGCGGGACTAGCGGAAGTCAAGAGACCCAGTACTTC
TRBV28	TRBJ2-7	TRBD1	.	CASRGGQGGSYEQYF	TGTGCCAGCAGGGGCGGACAGGGGGGATCTTACGAGCAGTACTTC
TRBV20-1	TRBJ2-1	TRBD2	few	CSARGSTSGRAYEQFF	TGCAGTGCTAGAGGCTCGACTAGCGGGAGGGCCTATGAGCAGTTCTTC
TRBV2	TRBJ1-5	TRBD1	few	CAIGQGGFPNQPQHF	TGTGCCATCGGACAGGGGGGTTTTCCCAATCAGCCCCAGCATTTT
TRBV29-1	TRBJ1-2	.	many	CSVERETDYGYTF	TGCAGCGTTGAGAGGGAAACGGACTATGGCTACACCTTC
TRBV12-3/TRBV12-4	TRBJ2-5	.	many	CASSLAWVSSAETQYF	TGTGCCAGCAGTTTAGCGTGGGTGTCCAGCGCGGAGACCCAGTACTTC
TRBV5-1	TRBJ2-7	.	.	CASSSGRSSSYEQYF	TGCGCCAGCAGCTCAGGACGGTCCAGCTCCTACGAGCAGTACTTC
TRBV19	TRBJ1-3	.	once	CASRDRRNTIYF	TGTGCCAGTAGGGATAGGAGAAACACCATATATTTT
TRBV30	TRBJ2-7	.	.	CAWSVYGSYEQYF	TGTGCCTGGAGTGTATACGGGAGCTACGAGCAGTACTTC
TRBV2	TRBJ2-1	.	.	CASSEQPEQFF	TGTGCCAGCAGTGAGCAGCCCGAGCAGTTCTTC
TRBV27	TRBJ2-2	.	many	CASGRPRGELFF	TGTGCCAGCGGCAGGCCGAGGGGGGAGCTGTTTTTT
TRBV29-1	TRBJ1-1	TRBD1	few	CSVSSQAGGTEAFF	TGCAGCGTTTCTAGTCAGGCAGGGGGCACTGAAGCTTTCTTT
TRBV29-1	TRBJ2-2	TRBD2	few	CSVRTSGSSVTGELFF	TGCAGCGTACGGACTAGCGGGAGTTCTGTCACCGGGGAGCTGTTTTTT
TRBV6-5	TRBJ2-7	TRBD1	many	CASSSIRDRGYEQYF	TGTGCCAGCAGTTCCATCCGGGACAGGGGGTACGAGCAGTACTTC
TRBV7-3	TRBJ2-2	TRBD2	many	CASSMGLAGGSTGELFF	TGTGCCAGCAGCATGGGACTAGCGGGAGGTAGTACCGGGGAGCTGTTTTTT
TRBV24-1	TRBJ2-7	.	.	CATSDLLEQYF	TGTGCCACCAGTGATTTGCTTGAGCAGTACTTC
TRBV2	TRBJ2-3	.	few	CASNERTPDTQYF	TGTGCCAGCAACGAACGCACCCCAGATACGCAGTATTTT
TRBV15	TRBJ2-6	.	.	CATSRVQDSSGANVLTF	TGTGCCACCAGCAGAGTTCAGGACAGCTCTGGGGCCAACGTCCTGACTTTC